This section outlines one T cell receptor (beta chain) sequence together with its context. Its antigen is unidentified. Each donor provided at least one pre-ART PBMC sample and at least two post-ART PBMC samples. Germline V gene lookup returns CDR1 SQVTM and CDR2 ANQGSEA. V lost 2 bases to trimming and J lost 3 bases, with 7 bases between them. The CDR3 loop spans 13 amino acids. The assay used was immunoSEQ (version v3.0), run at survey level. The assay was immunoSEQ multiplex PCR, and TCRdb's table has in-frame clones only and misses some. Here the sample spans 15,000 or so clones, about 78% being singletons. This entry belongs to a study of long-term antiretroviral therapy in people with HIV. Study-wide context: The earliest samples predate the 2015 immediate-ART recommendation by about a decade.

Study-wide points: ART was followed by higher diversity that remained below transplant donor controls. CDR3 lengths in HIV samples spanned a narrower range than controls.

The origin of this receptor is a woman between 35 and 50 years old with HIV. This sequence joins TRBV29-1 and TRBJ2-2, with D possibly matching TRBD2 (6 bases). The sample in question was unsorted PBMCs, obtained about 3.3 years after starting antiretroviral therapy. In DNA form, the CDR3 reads TGCAGCGTTGAACCGGGGGACACCGGGGAGCTGTTTTTT. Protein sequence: CSVEPGDTGELFF.